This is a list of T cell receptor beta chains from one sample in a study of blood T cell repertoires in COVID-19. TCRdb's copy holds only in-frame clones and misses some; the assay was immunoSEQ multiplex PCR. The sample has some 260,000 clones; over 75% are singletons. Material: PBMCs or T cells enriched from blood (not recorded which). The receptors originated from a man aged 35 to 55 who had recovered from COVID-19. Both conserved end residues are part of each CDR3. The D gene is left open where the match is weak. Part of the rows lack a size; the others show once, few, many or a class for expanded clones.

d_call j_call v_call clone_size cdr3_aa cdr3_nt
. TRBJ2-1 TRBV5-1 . CASSLGVAGLDEQFF TGCGCCAGCAGCTTGGGAGTGGCGGGGCTCGATGAGCAGTTCTTC
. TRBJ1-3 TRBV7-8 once CASSYLDRVGNTIYF TGTGCCAGTAGTTACCTCGACAGAGTTGGAAACACCATATATTTT
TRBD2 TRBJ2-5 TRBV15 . CATSRATSGGDETQYF TGTGCCACCAGCAGAGCGACTAGCGGGGGGGATGAGACCCAGTACTTC
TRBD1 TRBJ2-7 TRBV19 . CASSPGQGLEQYF TGTGCCAGTAGCCCGGGACAGGGGCTAGAGCAGTACTTC
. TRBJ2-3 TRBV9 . CASSATKPTDTQYF TGTGCCAGCAGCGCCACAAAACCCACAGATACGCAGTATTTT
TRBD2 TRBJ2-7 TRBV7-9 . CASSISGYSYEQYF TGTGCCAGCAGCATTAGCGGGTACTCCTACGAGCAGTACTTC
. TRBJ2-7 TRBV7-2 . CASSLGPVSYEQYF TGTGCCAGCAGCTTAGGCCCGGTGTCCTACGAGCAGTACTTC
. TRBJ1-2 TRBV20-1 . CSASGGGAYGYTF TGCAGTGCTAGTGGCGGGGGTGCCTATGGCTACACCTTC
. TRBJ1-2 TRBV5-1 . CASSLGWDIPLHGYTF TGCGCCAGCAGCTTGGGCTGGGACATCCCGTTACATGGCTACACCTTC
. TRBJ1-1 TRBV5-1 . CASSLAPGGDTEAFF TGCGCCAGCAGCTTGGCCCCGGGAGGGGACACTGAAGCTTTCTTT
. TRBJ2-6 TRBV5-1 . CASSLDTVADGANVLTF TGCGCCAGCAGCTTGGACACCGTTGCTGATGGGGCCAACGTCCTGACTTTC
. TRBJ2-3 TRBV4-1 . CASSRVAETITDTQYF TGCGCCAGCAGTCGTGTAGCGGAGACGATCACAGATACGCAGTATTTT
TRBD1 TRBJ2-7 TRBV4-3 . CASSQDLGRGKFYEQYF TGCGCCAGCAGCCAAGATCTAGGCAGGGGGAAATTCTACGAGCAGTACTTC
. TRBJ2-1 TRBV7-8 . CASSLVGGTYNEQFF TGTGCCAGCAGCTTAGTTGGCGGGACCTACAATGAGCAGTTCTTC
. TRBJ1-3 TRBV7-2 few CASSLAGGSGSGNTIYF TGTGCCAGCAGCTTAGCGGGGGGGTCAGGCTCTGGAAACACCATATATTTT
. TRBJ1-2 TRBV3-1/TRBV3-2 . CASSQDLTGSYGYTF TGTGCCAGCAGCCAAGATCTAACGGGTAGCTATGGCTACACCTTC
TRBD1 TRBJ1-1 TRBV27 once CASSPDRAGVGAFF TGTGCCAGCAGTCCGGACAGGGCCGGGGTGGGGGCTTTCTTT
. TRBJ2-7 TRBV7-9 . CASSHAGREQYF TGTGCCAGCAGCCACGCGGGGCGCGAGCAGTACTTC
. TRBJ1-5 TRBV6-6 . CASNELGQPQHF TGTGCCAGCAACGAACTAGGGCAGCCCCAGCATTTT
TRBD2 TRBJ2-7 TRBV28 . CASSLAASGGYEQYF TGTGCCAGCAGTCTCGCGGCTAGCGGGGGATACGAGCAGTACTTC
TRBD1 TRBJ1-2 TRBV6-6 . CASSYSGQGYGYTF TGTGCCAGCAGTTACAGCGGACAGGGGTATGGCTACACCTTC
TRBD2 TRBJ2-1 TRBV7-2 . CASSLGLAGGWSSYNEQFF TGTGCCAGCAGCTTAGGTCTAGCGGGGGGCTGGAGCTCCTACAATGAGCAGTTCTTC
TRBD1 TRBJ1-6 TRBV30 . CAWSVSRTGGLGSPLHF TGTGCCTGGAGTGTATCGAGAACAGGGGGCCTCGGTTCACCCCTCCACTTT
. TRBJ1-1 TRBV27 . CASSRNLRVHTEAFF TGTGCCAGCAGCCGAAACCTCAGGGTACACACTGAAGCTTTCTTT
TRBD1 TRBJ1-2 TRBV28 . CASRQQGAGGYTF TGTGCCAGCAGACAACAGGGGGCGGGCGGCTACACCTTC
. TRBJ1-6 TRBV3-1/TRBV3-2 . CASSQVTGYSPLHF TGTGCCAGCAGCCAAGTTACGGGGTATTCACCCCTCCACTTT